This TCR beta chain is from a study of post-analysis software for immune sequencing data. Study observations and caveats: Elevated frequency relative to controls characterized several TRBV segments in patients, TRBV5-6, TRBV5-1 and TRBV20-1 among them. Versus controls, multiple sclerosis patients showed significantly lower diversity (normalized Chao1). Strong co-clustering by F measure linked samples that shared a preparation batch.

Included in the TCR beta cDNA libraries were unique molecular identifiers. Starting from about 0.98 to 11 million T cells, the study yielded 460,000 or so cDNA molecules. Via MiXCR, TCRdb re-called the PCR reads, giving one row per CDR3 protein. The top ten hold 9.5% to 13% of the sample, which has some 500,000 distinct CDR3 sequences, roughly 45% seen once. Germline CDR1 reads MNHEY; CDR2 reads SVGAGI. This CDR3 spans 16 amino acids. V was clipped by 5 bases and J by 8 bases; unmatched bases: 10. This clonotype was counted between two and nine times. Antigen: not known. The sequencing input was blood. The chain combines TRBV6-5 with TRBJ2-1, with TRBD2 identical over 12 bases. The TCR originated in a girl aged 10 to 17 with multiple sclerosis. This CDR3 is CASSTSSSGREYEQFF. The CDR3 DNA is TGTGCCAGCAGTACATCGTCTAGCGGGAGGGAGTATGAGCAGTTCTTC.